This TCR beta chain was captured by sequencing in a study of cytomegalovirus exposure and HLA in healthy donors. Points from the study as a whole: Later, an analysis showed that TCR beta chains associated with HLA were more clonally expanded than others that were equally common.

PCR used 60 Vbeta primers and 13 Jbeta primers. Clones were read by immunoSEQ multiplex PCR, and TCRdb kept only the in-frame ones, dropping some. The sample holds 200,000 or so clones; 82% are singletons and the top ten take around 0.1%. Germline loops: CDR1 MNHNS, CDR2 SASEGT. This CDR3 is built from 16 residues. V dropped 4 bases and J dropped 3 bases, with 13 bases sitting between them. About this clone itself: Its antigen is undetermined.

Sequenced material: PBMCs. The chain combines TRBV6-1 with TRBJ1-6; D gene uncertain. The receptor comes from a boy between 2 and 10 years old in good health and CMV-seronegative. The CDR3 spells CASSVTHPLYNSPLHF. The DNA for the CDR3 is TGTGCCAGCAGTGTGACACACCCACTCTATAATTCACCCCTCCACTTT.